This section outlines one T cell receptor (beta chain) sequence together with its context. Antigen specificity is unknown. The data originate from a study of identical twins. Findings and limits, study-wide: Models predicted less out-of-frame TCR alpha sharing in monozygotic twins than was found.

Trimming removed 5 bases at V and 5 bases at J, with 21 bases between. Germline CDR1 SGHTA, CDR2 FQGNSA. This CDR3 has 16 amino acids. With template switching, a universal primer site was added, and the cDNA carried unique molecular identifiers. TCRdb re-called the 5' RACE reads through MiXCR, storing one row per CDR3 protein. The sample contains approximately 1.8 million distinct CDR3 sequences, less than 35% of which appear only once. The sequence derives from a newborn girl in good health. This sequence joins TRBV7-2 and TRBJ1-1; a weak D match, TRBD1 (6 bases). The specimen sequenced was cord blood. The CDR3 DNA sequence: TGTGCCAGCAGCGATCCTAGGGGAACAGGGCGTACTGAAGCTTTCTTT. Its translation: CASSDPRGTGRTEAFF.